This TCR beta chain was captured in a study of high-grade serous ovarian cancer treatment subgroups (dated by TCRdb to about 2021). In terms of the full investigation: Sequencing yielded a mean of about 14,000 reads and 6,000 to 9,000 unique TCR beta rearrangements per sample. Under a laparoscopic triage algorithm, patients with high-grade serous ovarian cancer were grouped by complete gross resection or by neoadjuvant chemotherapy response, and the study profiled the TCR beta repertoires of these patients. The approximately 30-patient cohort included ten or so patients with no residual disease after primary surgery (R0), ten or so excellent NACT responders, and ten or so poor NACT responders. One primary tumor sample and two metastatic tumor samples were collected from each patient, for a total of some 88 samples. What the study reported, not specific to this receptor: TCR clonal relatedness showed a positive correlation with neoantigen level and a trend toward positive correlation with copy number variation and mutation load from whole-genome sequencing. The TCR repertoire analyses centered on CDR3, and CDR1 and CDR2 were not analyzed. Repertoire similarity ranging from about 0.1 to 0.85 was observed between tumors from the same patient, whereas almost no similarity was observed between different patients. Because bulk tumor TCR sequencing provided no spatial information, insight into HGSC tumor complexity and diversity was limited.

The germline V gene encodes CDR1 MNHNY and CDR2 SVGAGI (reference sequence). The CDR3 starts with the cysteine, ends with the phenylalanine, and has 13 residues. Only the CDR3 portion is preserved as DNA: 39 bases, with reading frame beginning at the first base. V loses 6 bases of germline sequence and J loses 5 bases, and the interval between the two ends is 10 bases. Tumor samples were obtained before definitive surgery or chemotherapy. The MD Anderson Biospecimen Extraction Resource handled genomic DNA extraction, while the MD Anderson Cancer Genomics Laboratory carried out the TCR sequencing. The 90 tumor samples underwent high-throughput TCR profiling using ImmunoSEQ. The paper's data handling went like this. The repertoire diversity metrics included richness (unique productive sequences), clonality, evenness and relatedness, and the Bhattacharyya coefficient was used to measure similarity between samples. Conclusions stayed consistent in a sensitivity analysis that left out TCRs with fewer than two reads. TCRdb retrieved this table from immuneACCESS and kept in-frame rearrangements only. Not all clones are present; in checked studies, unresolved V genes account for under half, and no reason is known for the remainder. The V and J calls and clone size come from that table; D and trimming were worked out from the DNA. The sample contains about 10,000 clones, 68% of them found a single time. The ten largest clones represent over 4% of the sample.

As concerns this clone: The clone's antigen remains unknown. Base quality data are lacking; no much larger clone is found one base away.

The chain couples TRBV6-6 to TRBJ2-2; the D gene cannot be resolved reliably. This sequence was found in a human donor with high-grade serous ovarian cancer. The source material was tumor tissue. The DNA sequence is TGTGCCAGCAGCCCCCAAGGGACCGGGGAGCTGTTTTTT. Its protein is CASSPQGTGELFF.